The 3 T cell receptor beta chains below come from one sample, sequenced in a study of OX40 agonist ivuxolimab in advanced cancers. The data were produced by immunoSEQ multiplex PCR, yet TCRdb's version contains in-frame clones alone and is incomplete. The top ten hold 2.5% to 3.5% of the sample, which has roughly 86,000 clones, around 94% seen once. The sample in question was CD4+ or CD8+ T cells sorted from blood, obtained in a trial of the OX40 agonist ivuxolimab. The source is an adult with an advanced solid tumor such as melanoma, head and neck, liver or kidney cancer.

This chain uses TRBV6-5 with TRBJ1-1; no reliable D call. The CDR3 covers 10 residues. From germline, CDR1 is MNHEY and CDR2 SVGAGI. V was pared by 10 bases and J by 4 bases, with 7 bases between. The CDR3, as DNA: TGTGCCACCCGAGGCACTGAAGCTTTCTTT. This sequence encodes CATRGTEAFF.

The chain carries TRBV6-5 and TRBJ1-2, with D perhaps matching TRBD1 (5 bases). V dropped 6 bases and J dropped 3 bases, with 11 bases sitting between them. The CDR3 runs 13 residues. Germline CDR1 and CDR2: MNHEY and SVGAGI. The CDR3 spells CASSNRGHYGYTF. CDR3 DNA sequence: TGTGCCAGCAGCAACCGGGGCCACTATGGCTACACCTTC.

V gene TRBV28 combines with J gene TRBJ1-3, with a tentative D call TRBD1 (5 bases). From germline, CDR1 is MDHEN and CDR2 SYDVKM. The ends were cut back, 3 bases at V and 0 bases at J, with 9 bases in the middle. This CDR3 has 15 amino acids. The CDR3 sequence is CASSLGGGSGNTIYF. CDR3 coding DNA: TGTGCCAGCAGTTTGGGGGGGGGCTCTGGAAACACCATATATTTT.